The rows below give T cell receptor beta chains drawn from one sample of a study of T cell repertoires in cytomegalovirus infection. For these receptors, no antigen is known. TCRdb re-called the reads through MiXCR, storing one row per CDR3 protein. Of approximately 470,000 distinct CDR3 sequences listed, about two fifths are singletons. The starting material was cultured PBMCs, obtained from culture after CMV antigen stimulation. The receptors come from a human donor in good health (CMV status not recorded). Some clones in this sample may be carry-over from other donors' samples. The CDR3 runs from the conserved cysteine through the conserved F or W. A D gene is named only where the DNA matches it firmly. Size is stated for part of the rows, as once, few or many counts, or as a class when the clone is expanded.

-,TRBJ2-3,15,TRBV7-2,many,TGTGCCAGCAGCTTAGCGGGACACAGCACAGATACGCAGTATTTT,CASSLAGHSTDTQYF
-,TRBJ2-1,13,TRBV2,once,TGTGCCAGCAGCGGGGAGCGCTACAATGAGCAGTTCTTC,CASSGERYNEQFF
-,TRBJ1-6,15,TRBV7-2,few,TGTGCCAGCAGCTCGAACAGGCCTCCCAATTCACCCCTCCACTTT,CASSSNRPPNSPLHF
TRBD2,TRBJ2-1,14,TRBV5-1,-,TGCGCTACGCAGACTAGCGGGAGTTCGGATGAGCAGTTCTTC,CATQTSGSSDEQFF
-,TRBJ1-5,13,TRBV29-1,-,TGCAGCGTTGCGTGGGACTTTGATCAGCCCCAGCATTTT,CSVAWDFDQPQHF
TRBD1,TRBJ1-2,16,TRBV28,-,TGTGCCAGCAGTGCCCCGGTCGGGACAGGGGGAGGCGGCTACACCTTC,CASSAPVGTGGGGYTF
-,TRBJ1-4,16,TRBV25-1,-,TGTGCCAGCTCTGACGGGCCGTCCACAGTTAATGAAAAACTGTTTTTT,CASSDGPSTVNEKLFF
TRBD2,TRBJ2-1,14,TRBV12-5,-,TGTGCTAGTGACTACCAGGGACTAGGCAATGAGCAGTTCTTC,CASDYQGLGNEQFF
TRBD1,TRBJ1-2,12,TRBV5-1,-,TGCGCCAGCAGCCCAGGACAGGATGGCTACACCTTC,CASSPGQDGYTF
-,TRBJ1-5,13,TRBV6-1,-,TGTGCCAGCAGTGAAGGAAATCGGCAGCCCCAGCATTTT,CASSEGNRQPQHF
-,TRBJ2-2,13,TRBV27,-,TGTGCCAGCAGCTCGCCCTCGGGGGGGGAGCTGTTTTTT,CASSSPSGGELFF
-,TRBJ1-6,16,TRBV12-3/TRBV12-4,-,TGTGCCAGCAACCTCGGACGGCGGTCCTATAATTCACCCCTCCACTTT,CASNLGRRSYNSPLHF
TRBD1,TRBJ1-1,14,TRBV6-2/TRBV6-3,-,TGTGCCAGCAGATACAGGGGAGGAGGCGCTGAAGCTTTCTTT,CASRYRGGGAEAFF
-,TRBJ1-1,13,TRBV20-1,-,TGCAGTGCTAGGGAGGGAGTGGACACTGAAGCTTTCTTT,CSAREGVDTEAFF
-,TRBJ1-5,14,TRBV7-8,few,TGTGCCAGCAGCTCGAGAGCAGGGGTTCAGCCCCAGCATTTT,CASSSRAGVQPQHF
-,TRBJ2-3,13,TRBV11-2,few,TGTGCCAGCAGCTCAATCCGAAAGGCAGCGCAGTATTTT,CASSSIRKAAQYF
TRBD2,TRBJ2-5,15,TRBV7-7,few,TGTGCCAGCAGCTCCGGGACTAGCAGCCAAGAGACCCAGTACTTC,CASSSGTSSQETQYF
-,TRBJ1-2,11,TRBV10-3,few,TGTGCCATCAGTGGCGCTCGTGGGTACACCTTC,CAISGARGYTF
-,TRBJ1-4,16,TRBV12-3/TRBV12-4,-,TGTGCCAGCAGTTCCGGTCACAGGGCAACTAATGAAAAACTGTTTTTT,CASSSGHRATNEKLFF
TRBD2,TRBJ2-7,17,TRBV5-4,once,TGTGCCAGCAGCTCCGGGACTAGCGGGAGTGCTGGAGCCGAGCAGTACTTC,CASSSGTSGSAGAEQYF
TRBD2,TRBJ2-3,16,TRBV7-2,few,TGTGCCAGCAGCTTTACACTAGCGGGAGCTTTAGATACGCAGTATTTT,CASSFTLAGALDTQYF
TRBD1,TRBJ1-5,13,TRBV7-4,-,TGTGCCAGCAGCGGACAGGGTACTCAGCCCCAGCATTTT,CASSGQGTQPQHF
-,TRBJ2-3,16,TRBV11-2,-,TGTGCCAGCAGCCTCGGTCAGCCGAGGGGCACAGATACGCAGTATTTT,CASSLGQPRGTDTQYF
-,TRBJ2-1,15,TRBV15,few,TGTGCCGTAAGTAAACGGCCAAACTCCTACAATGAGCAGTTCTTC,CAVSKRPNSYNEQFF
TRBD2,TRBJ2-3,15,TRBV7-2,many,TGTGCCAGCCCGGGGGGGCCCTCCCGCACAGATACGCAGTATTTT,CASPGGPSRTDTQYF